The text below deals with one T cell receptor (beta chain). The target antigen is unknown. CDR3 length: 16 residues. Germline V gives CDR1 MNHEY, CDR2 SVGAGI. The V and J ends lost 0 bases and 0 bases respectively, with 11 bases between them. This entry belongs to a study of T cell repertoires in cytomegalovirus infection. TCRdb fed the reads into MiXCR, producing one record per CDR3 protein. The sample lists approximately 590,000 distinct CDR3 sequences; just under 40% were seen once. The V and J genes are TRBV6-5 and TRBJ1-1; unclear D gene. This clonotype was obtained from a human donor in good health (CMV status not recorded). Some clones in this sample may be carry-over from other donors' samples. The source was cultured PBMCs, collected from culture after CMV antigen stimulation. The CDR3 nucleotides read TGTGCCAGCAGTTACTCAGGCAGCTTAATGAACACTGAAGCTTTCTTT. Translated, it gives CASSYSGSLMNTEAFF.